The TCR beta chain under discussion was sequenced for a study of vaccination and CD4 T cells after COVID-19. The wider study: SARS-CoV-2 was confirmed by nasal swab PCR; disease was mild in eight to ten, severe in one. The convalescents comprised six males and four females, two of them Hispanic. Samples were taken after vaccination, a median of roughly 65 days after dose two, with a range of 14 to 241.

Treatment: roughly 10-day PBMC culture with coronavirus spike peptide pools or control peptides (ViraFEST assay). Turning to this clonotype: Its antigen is as yet unknown.

Sequencing of cultured CD4+ T cell DNA used the Oncomine TCR Beta short-read assay. One entry per CDR3 protein results from TCRdb running MiXCR on the PCR reads. The sample holds 7,000 or so distinct CDR3 sequences, 55% to 75% seen once. Sequencing input: CD4+ T cells from blood, cultured in vitro. The TCR originated in a human donor who had recovered from COVID-19.

The DNA for the CDR3 is TGTGCCAGCAGCCCGCAAAGAGCGACAGATACGCAGTATTTT. Its translation: CASSPQRATDTQYF. The chain joins TRBV11-3 to TRBJ2-3; D ambiguous. CDR1 is SGHNT, CDR2 YENEEA, per germline. Deletions cut 5 bases from V and 3 bases from J, with 12 bases between. The CDR3 contains 14 residues. Supplemented by reference TRBV11-3 and TRBJ2-3, the full variable domain reads EAGVVQSPRYKIIEKKQPVAFWCNPISGHNTLYWYLQNLGQGPELLIRYENEEAVDDSQLPKDRFSAERLKGVDSTLKIQPAELGDSAVYLCASSPQRATDTQYFGPGTRLTVL.